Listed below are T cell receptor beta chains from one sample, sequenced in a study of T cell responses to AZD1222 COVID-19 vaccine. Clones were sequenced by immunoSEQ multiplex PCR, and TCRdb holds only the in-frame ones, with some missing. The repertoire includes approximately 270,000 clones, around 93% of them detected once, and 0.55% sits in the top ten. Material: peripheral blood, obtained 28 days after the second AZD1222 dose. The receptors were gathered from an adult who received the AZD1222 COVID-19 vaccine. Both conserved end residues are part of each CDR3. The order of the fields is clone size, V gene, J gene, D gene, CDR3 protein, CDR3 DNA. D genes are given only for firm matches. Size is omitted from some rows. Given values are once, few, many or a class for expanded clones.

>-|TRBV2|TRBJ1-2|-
CASSPPDRGSYGYTF
TGTGCCAGCAGCCCACCGGACCGAGGGAGCTATGGCTACACCTTC
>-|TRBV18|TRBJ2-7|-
CASSPSRATHEQYF
TGTGCCAGCTCACCAAGCAGGGCAACGCACGAGCAGTACTTC
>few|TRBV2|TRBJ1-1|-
CASSGEGDTEAFF
TGTGCCAGCAGTGGGGAAGGGGACACTGAAGCTTTCTTT
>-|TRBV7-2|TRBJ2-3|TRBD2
CASSPRTSGGKDTQYF
TGTGCCAGCAGCCCGCGGACTAGCGGGGGGAAAGATACGCAGTATTTT
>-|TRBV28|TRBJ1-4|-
CASSFLGQGTNEKLFF
TGTGCCAGCAGTTTCTTGGGTCAGGGAACTAATGAAAAACTGTTTTTT
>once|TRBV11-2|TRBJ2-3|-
CASSWAEGGNTQYF
TGTGCCAGCAGCTGGGCTGAGGGGGGGAATACGCAGTATTTT
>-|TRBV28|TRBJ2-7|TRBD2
CASSTSGFYYEQYF
TGTGCCAGCAGTACTAGCGGGTTCTACTACGAGCAGTACTTC
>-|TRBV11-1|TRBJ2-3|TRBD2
CASSSSGGPTDTQYF
TGTGCCAGCAGCTCTAGCGGGGGGCCCACAGATACGCAGTATTTT
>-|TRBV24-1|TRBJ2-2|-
CATSDFEGGELFF
TGTGCCACCAGTGATTTTGAGGGGGGGGAGCTGTTTTTT
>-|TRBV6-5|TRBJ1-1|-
CASSYLRSEAFF
TGTGCCAGCAGTTATCTAAGGAGTGAAGCTTTCTTT